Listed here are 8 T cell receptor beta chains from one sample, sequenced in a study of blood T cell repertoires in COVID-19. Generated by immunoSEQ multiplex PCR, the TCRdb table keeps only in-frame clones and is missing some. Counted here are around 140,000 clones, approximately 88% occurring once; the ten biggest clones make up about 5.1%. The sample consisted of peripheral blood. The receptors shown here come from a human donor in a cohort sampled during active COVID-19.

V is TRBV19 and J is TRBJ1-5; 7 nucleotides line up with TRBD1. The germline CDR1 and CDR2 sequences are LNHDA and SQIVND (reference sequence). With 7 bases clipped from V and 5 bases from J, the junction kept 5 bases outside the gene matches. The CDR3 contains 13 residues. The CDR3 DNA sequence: TGTGCCAGTAACGGGGACAGCCATCAGCCCCAGCATTTT. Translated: CASNGDSHQPQHF.

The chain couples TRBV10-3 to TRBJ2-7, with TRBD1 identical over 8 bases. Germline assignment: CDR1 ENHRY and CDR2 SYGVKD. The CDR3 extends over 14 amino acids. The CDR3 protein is CFLVGDRRYYEQYF. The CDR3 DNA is TGTTTCCTAGTCGGGGACAGGAGATACTACGAGCAGTACTTC.

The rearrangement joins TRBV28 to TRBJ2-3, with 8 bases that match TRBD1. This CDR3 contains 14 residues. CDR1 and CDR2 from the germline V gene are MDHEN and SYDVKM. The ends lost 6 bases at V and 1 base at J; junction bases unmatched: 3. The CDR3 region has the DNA TGTGCCAGCAGCTCGGGACAGGGCACAGATACGCAGTATTTT. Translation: CASSSGQGTDTQYF.

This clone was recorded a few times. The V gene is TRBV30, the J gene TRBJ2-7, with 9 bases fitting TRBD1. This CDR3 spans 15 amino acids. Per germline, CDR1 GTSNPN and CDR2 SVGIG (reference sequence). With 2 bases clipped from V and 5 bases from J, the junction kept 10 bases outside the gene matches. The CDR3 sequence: CAWSNQGQGVNEQYF. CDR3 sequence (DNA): TGTGCCTGGAGTAACCAGGGACAGGGTGTCAACGAGCAGTACTTC.

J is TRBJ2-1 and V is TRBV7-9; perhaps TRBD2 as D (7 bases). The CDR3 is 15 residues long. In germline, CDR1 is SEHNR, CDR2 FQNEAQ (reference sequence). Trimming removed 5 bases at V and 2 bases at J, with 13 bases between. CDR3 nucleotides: TGTGCCAGCAGCACCAGCGGGGACACCTACAATGAGCAGTTCTTC. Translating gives CASSTSGDTYNEQFF.

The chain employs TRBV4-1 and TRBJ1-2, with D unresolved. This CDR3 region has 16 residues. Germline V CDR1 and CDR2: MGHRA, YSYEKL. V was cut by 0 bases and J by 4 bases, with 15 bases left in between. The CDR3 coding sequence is TGCGCCAGCAGCCAAGAGCTAGAGGGTGGCGGCTATGGCTACACCTTC. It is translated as CASSQELEGGGYGYTF.

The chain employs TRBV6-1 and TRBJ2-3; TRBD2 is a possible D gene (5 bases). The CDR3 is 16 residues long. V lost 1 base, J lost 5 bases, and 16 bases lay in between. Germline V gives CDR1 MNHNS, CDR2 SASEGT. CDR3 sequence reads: CASSEEEVGSLDTQYF. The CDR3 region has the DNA TGTGCCAGCAGTGAAGAGGAGGTTGGTAGCCTAGATACGCAGTATTTT.

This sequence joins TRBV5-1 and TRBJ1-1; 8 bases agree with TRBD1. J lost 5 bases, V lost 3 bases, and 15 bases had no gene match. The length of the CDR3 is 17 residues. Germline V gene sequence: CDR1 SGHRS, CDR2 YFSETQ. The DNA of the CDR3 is TGCGCCAGCAGCTATGGACAGGGCACTGGCGGAAGGACTGAAGCTTTCTTT. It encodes CASSYGQGTGGRTEAFF.